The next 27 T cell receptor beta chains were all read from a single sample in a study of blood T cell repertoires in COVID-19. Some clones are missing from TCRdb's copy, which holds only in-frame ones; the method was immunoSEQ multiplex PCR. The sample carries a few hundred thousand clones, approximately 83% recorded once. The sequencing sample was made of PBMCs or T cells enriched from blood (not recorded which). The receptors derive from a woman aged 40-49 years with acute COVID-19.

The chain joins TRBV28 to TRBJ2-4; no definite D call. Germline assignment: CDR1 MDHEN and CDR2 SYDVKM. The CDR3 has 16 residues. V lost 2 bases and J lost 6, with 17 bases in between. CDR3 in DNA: TGTGCCAGCAGTTTAGCGCAGTCTTATAGAGGAAACATTCAGTACTTC. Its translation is CASSLAQSYRGNIQYF. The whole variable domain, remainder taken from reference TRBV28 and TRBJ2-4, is DVKVTQSSRYLVKRTGEKVFLECVQDMDHENMFWYRQDPGLGLRLIYFSYDVKMKEKGDIPEGYSVSREKKERFSLILESASTNQTSMYLCASSLAQSYRGNIQYFGAGTRLSVL.

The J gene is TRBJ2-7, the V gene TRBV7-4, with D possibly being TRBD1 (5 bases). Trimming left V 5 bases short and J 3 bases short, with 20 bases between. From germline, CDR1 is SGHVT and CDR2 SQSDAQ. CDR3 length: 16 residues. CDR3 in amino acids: CASSPGNFQGIYEQYF. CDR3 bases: TGTGCCAGCAGCCCAGGTAACTTTCAGGGTATCTACGAGCAGTACTTC.

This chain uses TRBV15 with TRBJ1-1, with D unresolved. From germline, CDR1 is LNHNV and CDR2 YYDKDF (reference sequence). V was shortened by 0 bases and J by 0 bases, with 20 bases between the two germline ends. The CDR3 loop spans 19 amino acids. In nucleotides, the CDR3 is TGTGCCACCAGCAGAGATCGCCTCGGGATGTCCGACCTGAACACTGAAGCTTTCTTT. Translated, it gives CATSRDRLGMSDLNTEAFF.

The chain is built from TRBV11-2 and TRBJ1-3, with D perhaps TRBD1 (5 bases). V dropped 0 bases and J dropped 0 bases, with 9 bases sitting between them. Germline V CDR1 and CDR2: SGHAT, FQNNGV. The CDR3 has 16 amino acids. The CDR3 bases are TGTGCCAGCAGCTTAGATGGGGGGTTCTCTGGAAACACCATATATTTT. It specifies CASSLDGGFSGNTIYF.

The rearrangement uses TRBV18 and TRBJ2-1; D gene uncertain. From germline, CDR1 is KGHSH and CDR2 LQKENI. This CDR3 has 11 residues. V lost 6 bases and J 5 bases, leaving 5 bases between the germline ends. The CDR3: CASSIDNEQFF. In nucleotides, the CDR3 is TGTGCCAGCTCCATAGACAATGAGCAGTTCTTC.

CDR3 protein: CASSLIGGSPLHF. CDR3 DNA sequence: TGTGCCAGCAGCTTAATCGGGGGGTCACCCCTCCACTTT. The chain recombines TRBV7-3 with TRBJ1-6; a possible D gene is TRBD1 (5 bases). The CDR3 extends over 13 amino acids. Germline V gives CDR1 SGHTA, CDR2 FQGTGA. V was trimmed by 1 base and J by 10 bases, leaving 8 bases between them.

CDR3 amino acids: CASSPLGGPPQFF. As DNA, the CDR3 is TGTGCCAGCAGCCCTCTGGGCGGGCCCCCACAGTTCTTC. The chain employs TRBV13 and TRBJ2-1; TRBD2 is a possible D gene (5 bases). Deletions cut 5 bases from V and 13 bases from J, with 18 bases between. This CDR3 has 13 amino acids. Germline assignment: CDR1 PRHDT and CDR2 FYEKMQ (reference sequence).

CDR3 in DNA: TGTGCCAGCCTAGGCCTCTTAAATTCACCCCTCCACTTT. It encodes CASLGLLNSPLHF. The chain is built from TRBV28 and TRBJ1-6; D is unclear. The CDR3 loop spans 13 amino acids. Trimming cost V 8 bases and J 7 bases, with 12 bases left between them. Looked up from germline, CDR1 is MDHEN and CDR2 is SYDVKM.

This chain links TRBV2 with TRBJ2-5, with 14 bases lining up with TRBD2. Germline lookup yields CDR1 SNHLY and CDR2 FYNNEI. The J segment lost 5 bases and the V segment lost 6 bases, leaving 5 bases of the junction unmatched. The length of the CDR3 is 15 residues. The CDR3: CASRRLAGGAETQYF. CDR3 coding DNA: TGTGCCAGCAGGCGACTAGCGGGAGGGGCCGAGACCCAGTACTTC.

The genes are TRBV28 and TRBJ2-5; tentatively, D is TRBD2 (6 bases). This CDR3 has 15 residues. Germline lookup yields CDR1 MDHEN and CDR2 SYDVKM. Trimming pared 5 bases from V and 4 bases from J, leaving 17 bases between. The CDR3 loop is CASSPEGRARETQYF. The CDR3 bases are TGTGCCAGCAGTCCGGAGGGCAGGGCTAGAGAGACCCAGTACTTC.

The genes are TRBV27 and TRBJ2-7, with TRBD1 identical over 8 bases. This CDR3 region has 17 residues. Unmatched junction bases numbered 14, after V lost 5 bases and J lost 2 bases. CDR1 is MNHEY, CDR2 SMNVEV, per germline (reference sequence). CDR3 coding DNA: TGTGCCAGCAGTCCGGCCCCGACAGGGGACGAACCCTACGAGCAGTACTTC. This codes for CASSPAPTGDEPYEQYF.

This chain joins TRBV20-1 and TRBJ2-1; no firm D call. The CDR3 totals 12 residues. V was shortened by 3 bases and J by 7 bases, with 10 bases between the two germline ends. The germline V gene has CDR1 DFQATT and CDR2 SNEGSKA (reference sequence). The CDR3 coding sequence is TGCAGTGCTAGTCCGGTCGTAAATGAGCAGTTCTTC. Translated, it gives CSASPVVNEQFF.

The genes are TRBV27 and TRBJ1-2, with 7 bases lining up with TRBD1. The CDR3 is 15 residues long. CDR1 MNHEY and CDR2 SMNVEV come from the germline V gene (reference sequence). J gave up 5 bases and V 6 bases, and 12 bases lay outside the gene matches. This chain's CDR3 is CASSLGPDRVYGYTF. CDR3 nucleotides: TGTGCCAGCAGCCTCGGCCCCGACAGGGTTTATGGCTACACCTTC.

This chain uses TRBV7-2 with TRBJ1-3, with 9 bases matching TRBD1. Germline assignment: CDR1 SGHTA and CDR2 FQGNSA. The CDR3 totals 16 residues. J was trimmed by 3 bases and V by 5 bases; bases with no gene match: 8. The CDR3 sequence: CASSDRGQGSGNTIYF. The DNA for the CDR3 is TGTGCCAGCAGCGATAGAGGACAGGGGAGTGGAAACACCATATATTTT.

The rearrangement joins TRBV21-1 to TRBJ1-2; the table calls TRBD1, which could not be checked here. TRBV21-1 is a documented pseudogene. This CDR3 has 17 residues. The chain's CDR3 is CASSKVGWDRGCFGYTF. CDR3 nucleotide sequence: TGTGCCAGCAGCAAAGTGGGCTGGGACAGGGGCTGTTTTGGCTACACCTTC.

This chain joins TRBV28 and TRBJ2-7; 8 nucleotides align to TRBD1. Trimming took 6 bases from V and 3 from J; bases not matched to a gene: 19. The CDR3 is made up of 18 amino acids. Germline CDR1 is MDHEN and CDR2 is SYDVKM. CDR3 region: CASSSLGVTGAPDYEQYF. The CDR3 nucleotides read TGTGCCAGCAGCTCCCTTGGTGTGACAGGGGCCCCCGACTACGAGCAGTACTTC.

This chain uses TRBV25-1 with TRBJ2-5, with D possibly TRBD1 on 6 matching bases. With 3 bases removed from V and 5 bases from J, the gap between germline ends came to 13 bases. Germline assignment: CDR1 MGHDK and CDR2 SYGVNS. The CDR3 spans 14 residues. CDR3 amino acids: CASSDLGGWETQYF. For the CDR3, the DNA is TGTGCCAGCAGTGACCTAGGGGGATGGGAGACCCAGTACTTC.

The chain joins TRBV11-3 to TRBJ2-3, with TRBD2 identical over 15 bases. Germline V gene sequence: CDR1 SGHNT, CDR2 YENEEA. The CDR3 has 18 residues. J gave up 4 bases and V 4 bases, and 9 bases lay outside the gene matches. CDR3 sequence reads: CASSSRTSGRAGADTQYF. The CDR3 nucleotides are TGTGCCAGCAGCTCGCGGACTAGCGGGAGGGCAGGGGCAGATACGCAGTATTTT.

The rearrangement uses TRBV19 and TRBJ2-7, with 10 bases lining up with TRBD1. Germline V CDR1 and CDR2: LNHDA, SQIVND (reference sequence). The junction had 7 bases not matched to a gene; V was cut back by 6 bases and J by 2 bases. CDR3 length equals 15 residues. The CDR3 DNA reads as TGTGCCAGTAGCTTCCGGGACAGGGGACCCTACGAGCAGTACTTC. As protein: CASSFRDRGPYEQYF.

CDR3 sequence: CAWSGEGGQYF. CDR3 nucleotide sequence: TGTGCCTGGAGTGGAGAAGGGGGGCAGTACTTC. The rearrangement links TRBV30 to TRBJ2-7; maybe TRBD1 (6 bases). Trimming cost V 1 base and J 9 bases, with 10 bases left between them. Germline V CDR1 and CDR2: GTSNPN, SVGIG (reference sequence). The CDR3 covers 11 residues.

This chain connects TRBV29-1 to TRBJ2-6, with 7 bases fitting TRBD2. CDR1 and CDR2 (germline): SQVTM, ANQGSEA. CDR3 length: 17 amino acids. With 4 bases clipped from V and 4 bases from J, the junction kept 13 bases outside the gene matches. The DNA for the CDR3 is TGCAGCGTTGGGGCAGGGAGGGCCCAGTCCGGGGCCAACGTCCTGACTTTC. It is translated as CSVGAGRAQSGANVLTF.

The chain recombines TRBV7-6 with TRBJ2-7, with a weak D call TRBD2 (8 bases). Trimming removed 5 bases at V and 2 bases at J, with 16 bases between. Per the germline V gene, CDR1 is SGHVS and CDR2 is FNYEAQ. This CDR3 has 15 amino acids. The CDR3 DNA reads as TGTGCCAGCAGCCCGTCGGGAGGGGGCACCTACGAGCAGTACTTC. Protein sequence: CASSPSGGGTYEQYF.

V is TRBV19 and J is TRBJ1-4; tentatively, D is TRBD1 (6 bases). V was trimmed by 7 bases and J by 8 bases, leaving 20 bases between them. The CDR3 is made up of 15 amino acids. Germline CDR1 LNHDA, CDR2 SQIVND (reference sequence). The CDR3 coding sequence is TGTGCCAGTACTACCCTACAGGGAGGGTTAGAAAAACTGTTTTTT. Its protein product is CASTTLQGGLEKLFF.

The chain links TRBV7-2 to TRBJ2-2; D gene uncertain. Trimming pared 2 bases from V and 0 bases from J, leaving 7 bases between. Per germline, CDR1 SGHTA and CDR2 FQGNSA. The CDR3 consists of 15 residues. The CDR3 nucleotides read TGTGCCAGCAGCTTAACGGTCCCGAACACCGGGGAGCTGTTTTTT. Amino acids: CASSLTVPNTGELFF. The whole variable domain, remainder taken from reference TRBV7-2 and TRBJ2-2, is GAGVSQSPSNKVTEKGKDVELRCDPISGHTALYWYRQSLGQGLEFLIYFQGNSAPDKSGLPSDRFSAERTGGSVSTLTIQRTQQEDSAVYLCASSLTVPNTGELFFGEGSRLTVL.

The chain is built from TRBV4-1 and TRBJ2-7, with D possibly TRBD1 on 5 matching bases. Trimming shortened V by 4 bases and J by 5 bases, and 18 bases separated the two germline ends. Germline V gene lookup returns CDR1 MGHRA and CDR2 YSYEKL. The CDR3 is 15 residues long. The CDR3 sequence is CASSLKYQGTDEQYF. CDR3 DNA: TGCGCCAGCAGCCTAAAGTACCAGGGAACTGACGAGCAGTACTTC.

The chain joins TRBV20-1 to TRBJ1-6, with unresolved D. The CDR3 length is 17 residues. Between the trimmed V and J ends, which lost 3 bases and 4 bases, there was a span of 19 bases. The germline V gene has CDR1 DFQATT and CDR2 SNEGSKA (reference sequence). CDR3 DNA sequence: TGCAGTGCTAGTCCTTGGGTGTCGAGACTTTATAATTCACCCCTCCACTTT. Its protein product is CSASPWVSRLYNSPLHF.

CDR3 loop: CASSGRGLGLNEQFF. The CDR3 region has the DNA TGTGCCAGCAGTGGGAGGGGTTTGGGGCTGAATGAGCAGTTCTTC. J is TRBJ2-1 and V is TRBV2; D perhaps matches TRBD2 (6 bases). Trimming pared 4 bases from V and 7 bases from J, leaving 17 bases between. The germline V gene encodes CDR1 SNHLY and CDR2 FYNNEI. The CDR3 runs 15 residues.